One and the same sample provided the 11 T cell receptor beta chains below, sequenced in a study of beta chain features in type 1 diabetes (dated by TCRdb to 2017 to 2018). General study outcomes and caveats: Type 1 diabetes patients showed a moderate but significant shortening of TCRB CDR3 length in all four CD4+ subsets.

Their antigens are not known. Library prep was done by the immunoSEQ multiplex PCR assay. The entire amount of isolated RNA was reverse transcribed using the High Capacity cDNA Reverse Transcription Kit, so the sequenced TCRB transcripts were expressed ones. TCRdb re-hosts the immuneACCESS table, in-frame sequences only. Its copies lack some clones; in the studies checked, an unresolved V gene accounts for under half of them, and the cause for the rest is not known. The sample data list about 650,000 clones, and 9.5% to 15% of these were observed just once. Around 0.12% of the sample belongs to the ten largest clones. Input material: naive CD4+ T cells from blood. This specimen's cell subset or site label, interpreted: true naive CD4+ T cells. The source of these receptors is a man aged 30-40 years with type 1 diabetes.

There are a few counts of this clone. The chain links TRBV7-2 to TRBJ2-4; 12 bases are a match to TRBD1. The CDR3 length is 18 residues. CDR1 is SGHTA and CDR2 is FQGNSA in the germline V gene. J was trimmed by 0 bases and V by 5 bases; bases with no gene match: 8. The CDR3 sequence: CASSQGTGGSLAKNIQYF. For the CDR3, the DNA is TGTGCCAGCAGCCAAGGGACAGGGGGCTCATTAGCCAAAAACATTCAGTACTTC. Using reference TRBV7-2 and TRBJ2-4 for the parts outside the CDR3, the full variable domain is GAGVSQSPSNKVTEKGKDVELRCDPISGHTALYWYRQSLGQGLEFLIYFQGNSAPDKSGLPSDRFSAERTGGSVSTLTIQRTQQEDSAVYLCASSQGTGGSLAKNIQYFGAGTRLSVL.

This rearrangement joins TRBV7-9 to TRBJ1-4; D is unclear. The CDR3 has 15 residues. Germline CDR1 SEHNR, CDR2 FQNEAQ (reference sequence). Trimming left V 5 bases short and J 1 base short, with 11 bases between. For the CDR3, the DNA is TGTGCCAGCAGCCCCCGGGCAGGAACTAATGAAAAACTGTTTTTT. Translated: CASSPRAGTNEKLFF.

The CDR3 reads CASSLGPGGGSEQYF. The CDR3 DNA reads TGTGCCAGCAGCTTAGGCCCTGGCGGGGGTTCCGAGCAGTACTTC. V is TRBV7-2 and J is TRBJ2-7, with 7 nucleotides matching TRBD2. Germline CDR1 SGHTA, CDR2 FQGNSA. The length of the CDR3 is 15 residues. V lost 1 base to trimming and J lost 6 bases; unmatched junction nucleotides: 9.

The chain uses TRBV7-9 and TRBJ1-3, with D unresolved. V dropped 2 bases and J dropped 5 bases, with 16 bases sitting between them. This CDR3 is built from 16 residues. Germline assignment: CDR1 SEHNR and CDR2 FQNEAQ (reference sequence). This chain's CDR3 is CASSLNMVGRRNTIYF. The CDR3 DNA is TGTGCCAGCAGCTTAAATATGGTCGGGAGACGAAACACCATATATTTT. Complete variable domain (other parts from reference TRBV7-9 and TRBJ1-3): DTGVSQNPRHKITKRGQNVTFRCDPISEHNRLYWYRQTLGQGPEFLTYFQNEAQLEKSRLLSDRFSAERPKGSFSTLEIQRTEQGDSAMYLCASSLNMVGRRNTIYFGEGSWLTVV.

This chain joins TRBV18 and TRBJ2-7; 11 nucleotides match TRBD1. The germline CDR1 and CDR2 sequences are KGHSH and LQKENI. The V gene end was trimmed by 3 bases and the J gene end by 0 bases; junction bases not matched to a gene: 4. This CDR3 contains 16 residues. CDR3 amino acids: CASSPQDRGLSYEQYF. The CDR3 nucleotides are TGTGCCAGCTCACCGCAGGACAGGGGGCTCTCCTACGAGCAGTACTTC.

The CDR3 nucleotides read TGTGCCAGTAGTTTGGGGCCCACGGGCGGCTACACCTTC. Protein product: CASSLGPTGGYTF. The chain is built from TRBV19 and TRBJ1-2; maybe TRBD1 (5 bases). Germline loops: CDR1 LNHDA, CDR2 SQIVND (reference sequence). CDR3 length equals 13 residues. V was pared by 5 bases and J by 8 bases, with 15 bases between.

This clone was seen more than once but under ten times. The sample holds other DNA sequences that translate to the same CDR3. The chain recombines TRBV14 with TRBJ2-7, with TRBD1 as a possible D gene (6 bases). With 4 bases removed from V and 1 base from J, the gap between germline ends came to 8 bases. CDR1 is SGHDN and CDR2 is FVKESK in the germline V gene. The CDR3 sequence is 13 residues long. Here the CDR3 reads CASSRTASYEQYF. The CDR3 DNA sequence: TGTGCCAGCAGCCGGACAGCTTCCTACGAGCAGTACTTC. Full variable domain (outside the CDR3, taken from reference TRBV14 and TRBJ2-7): EAGVTQFPSHSVIEKGQTVTLRCDPISGHDNLYWYRRVMGKEIKFLLHFVKESKQDESGMPNNRFLAERTGGTYSTLKVQPAELEDSGVYFCASSRTASYEQYFGPGTRLTVT.

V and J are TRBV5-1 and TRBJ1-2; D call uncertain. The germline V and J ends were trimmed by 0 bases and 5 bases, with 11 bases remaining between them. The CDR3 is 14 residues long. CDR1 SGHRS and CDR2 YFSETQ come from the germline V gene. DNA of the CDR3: TGCGCCAGCAGCTTGGCTGGAGGGCCTTATGGCTACACCTTC. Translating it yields CASSLAGGPYGYTF.

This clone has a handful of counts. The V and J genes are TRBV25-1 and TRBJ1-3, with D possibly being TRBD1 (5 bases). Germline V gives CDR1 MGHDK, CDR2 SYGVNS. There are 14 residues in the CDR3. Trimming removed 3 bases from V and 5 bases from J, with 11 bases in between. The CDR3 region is CASSEVGTRNTIYF. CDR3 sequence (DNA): TGTGCCAGCAGTGAGGTAGGGACGAGAAACACCATATATTTT.

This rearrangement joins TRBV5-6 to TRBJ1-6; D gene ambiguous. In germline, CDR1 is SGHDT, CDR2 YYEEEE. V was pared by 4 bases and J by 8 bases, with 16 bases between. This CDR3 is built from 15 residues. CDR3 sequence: CASSSGPRGYSPLHF. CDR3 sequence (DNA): TGTGCCAGCAGCAGCGGACCCCGGGGTTATTCACCCCTCCACTTT.

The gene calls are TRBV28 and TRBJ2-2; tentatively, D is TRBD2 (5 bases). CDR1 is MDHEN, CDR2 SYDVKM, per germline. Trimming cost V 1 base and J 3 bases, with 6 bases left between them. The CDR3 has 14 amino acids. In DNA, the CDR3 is TGTGCCAGCAGTTTATCGCGGGACACCGGGGAGCTGTTTTTT. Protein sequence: CASSLSRDTGELFF.